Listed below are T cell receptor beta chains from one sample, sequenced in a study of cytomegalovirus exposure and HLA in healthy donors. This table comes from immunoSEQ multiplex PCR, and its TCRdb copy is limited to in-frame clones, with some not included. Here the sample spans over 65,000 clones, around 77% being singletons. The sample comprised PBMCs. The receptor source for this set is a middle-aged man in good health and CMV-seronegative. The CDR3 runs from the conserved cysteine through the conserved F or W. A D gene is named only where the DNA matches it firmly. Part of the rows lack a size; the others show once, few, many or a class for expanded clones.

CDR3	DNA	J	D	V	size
CASSSGSQPQHF	TGTGCCAGCAGTTCGGGGTCGCAGCCCCAGCATTTT	TRBJ1-5	-	TRBV6-5	-
CASREAGWGGELFF	TGTGCCAGCAGGGAGGCAGGATGGGGCGGGGAGCTGTTTTTT	TRBJ2-2	-	TRBV2	-
CASSYTGTGGGGYTF	TGTGCCAGCAGCTACACGGGGACAGGGGGCGGAGGCTACACCTTC	TRBJ1-2	TRBD1	TRBV13	-
CASSWNQGANTEAFF	TGTGCCAGCAGCTGGAACCAGGGGGCAAACACTGAAGCTTTCTTT	TRBJ1-1	TRBD1	TRBV7-9	-
CASSGGLTGELFF	TGTGCCAGCAGCGGGGGGCTCACCGGGGAGCTGTTTTTT	TRBJ2-2	-	TRBV9	-
CAISKDRGAYEQYF	TGTGCCATCAGTAAGGACAGGGGGGCCTACGAGCAGTACTTC	TRBJ2-7	TRBD1	TRBV10-3	-
CASSEATGAYEQYF	TGTGCCAGCAGTGAAGCGACAGGGGCGTACGAGCAATACTTC	TRBJ2-5	TRBD1	TRBV6-1	once
CASSAGGAQETQYF	TGTGCCAGCAGCGCTGGAGGGGCACAAGAGACCCAGTACTTC	TRBJ2-5	-	TRBV9	once
CASSTPGQGGTEAFF	TGTGCCAGTAGTACGCCCGGACAGGGAGGGACTGAAGCTTTCTTT	TRBJ1-1	TRBD1	TRBV19	-
CASSPSPANYGYTF	TGTGCCAGCAGCCCCTCCCCAGCGAACTATGGCTACACCTTC	TRBJ1-2	-	TRBV9	-
CASSLYSPGEQFF	TGTGCCAGCAGCTTATACTCCCCCGGGGAGCAGTTCTTC	TRBJ2-1	-	TRBV7-3	-
CASSRDTYEQYF	TGTGCTAGCAGCCGGGACACCTACGAGCAGTACTTC	TRBJ2-7	-	TRBV12-5	-
CASSPRTENSNQPQHF	TGCGCCAGCAGTCCCCGGACAGAAAATAGCAATCAGCCCCAGCATTTT	TRBJ1-5	-	TRBV23-1	-
CASRPGGGPGTQYF	TGTGCCAGCCGCCCAGGCGGGGGGCCGGGGACCCAGTACTTC	TRBJ2-5	TRBD2	TRBV5-4	-
CASSEALKGDWGGYTF	TGTGCCAGCAGCGAAGCCCTTAAGGGGGATTGGGGTGGCTACACCTTC	TRBJ1-2	-	TRBV5-6	-
CASSGAGVSSNEQFF	TGTGCCAGCAGCGGCGCAGGGGTATCTAGCAATGAGCAGTTCTTC	TRBJ2-1	-	TRBV5-5	-
CASSLSQRGDLSNEQFF	TGTGCCAGCAGCTTAAGCCAGCGGGGGGACTTATCCAATGAGCAGTTCTTC	TRBJ2-1	TRBD2	TRBV7-8	-
CASSLGGDTQYF	TGTGCCAGCAGCTTAGGGGGAGATACGCAGTATTTT	TRBJ2-3	-	TRBV5-6	-
CASSLEGGLDTIYF	TGTGCCAGCAGCTTAGAGGGAGGGCTGGACACCATATATTTT	TRBJ1-3	-	TRBV7-2	-
CASSFGTGGNLGEQYF	TGTGCCAGTAGTTTCGGGACAGGGGGTAACCTCGGGGAGCAGTACTTC	TRBJ2-7	TRBD1	TRBV19	-
CASSLADRDRETQYF	TGCGCCAGCAGCTTGGCAGACAGGGACCGAGAGACCCAGTACTTC	TRBJ2-5	TRBD1	TRBV5-1	-
CAISEAGPRHEKLFF	TGTGCCATCAGTGAGGCGGGCCCTAGGCATGAAAAACTGTTTTTT	TRBJ1-4	-	TRBV10-3	-
CALGSTRTDTQYF	TGTGCCCTGGGGAGTACCCGCACAGATACGCAGTATTTT	TRBJ2-3	-	TRBV7-9	-
CASSQTGAGNSPLHF	TGTGCCAGCAGCCAGACAGGGGCGGGCAATTCACCCCTCCACTTT	TRBJ1-6	TRBD1	TRBV11-2	-
CASSLGGLEKLFF	TGTGCCAGCAGCTTGGGTGGACTTGAAAAACTGTTTTTT	TRBJ1-4	-	TRBV5-5	-
CAWARQTGIWNEQYF	TGTGCCTGGGCCCGCCAAACAGGGATTTGGAACGAGCAGTACTTC	TRBJ2-7	-	TRBV30	-
CASSPTSGDHRTQYF	TGTGCCAGCAGTCCCACTAGCGGGGACCATCGTACGCAGTATTTT	TRBJ2-3	TRBD2	TRBV6-4	-
CASSYPGGAGTEAFF	TGTGCCAGCAGTTACCCTGGGGGGGCGGGTACTGAAGCTTTCTTT	TRBJ1-1	-	TRBV6-5	-
CASSPTRYYEQYF	TGCGCCAGCAGTCCCACTAGGTACTACGAGCAGTACTTC	TRBJ2-7	-	TRBV10-2	-
CASSLTGGALVAFF	TGTGCCAGCAGTTTGACAGGGGGCGCGCTGGTAGCTTTCTTT	TRBJ1-1	TRBD1	TRBV28	-
CAWKPAGETQYF	TGTGCCTGGAAACCTGCGGGAGAGACCCAGTACTTC	TRBJ2-5	-	TRBV30	-
CASSLGAANTEAFF	TGTGCCAGCAGCTTAGGGGCTGCGAACACTGAAGCTTTCTTT	TRBJ1-1	-	TRBV7-2	-
CASSASGGADTQYF	TGTGCCAGCAGTGCTAGCGGGGGGGCAGATACGCAGTATTTT	TRBJ2-3	TRBD2	TRBV6-4	-
CASSFGGVPYNEQFF	TGTGCCAGCAGCTTCGGCGGGGTGCCTTACAATGAGCAGTTCTTC	TRBJ2-1	-	TRBV11-1	-
CASRTGTGGHWDF	TGTGCCAGCAGGACCGGGACAGGGGGACACTGGGATTTT	TRBJ1-5	TRBD1	TRBV6-6	-
CASSSPRLAGVTDEQFF	TGTGCCAGCAGCTCCCCACGGCTAGCGGGGGTCACTGATGAGCAGTTCTTC	TRBJ2-1	TRBD2	TRBV11-2	few
CASKRSRDTYEQYF	TGTGCCAGCAAACGGTCCCGGGACACTTACGAGCAGTACTTC	TRBJ2-7	-	TRBV6-1	-
CASRGQASSYNEQFF	TGTGCCAGCAGGGGACAGGCAAGCTCCTACAATGAGCAGTTCTTC	TRBJ2-1	TRBD1	TRBV7-9	-
CASSPRGLAEETQYF	TGTGCCAGTAGTCCGCGGGGACTAGCGGAAGAGACCCAGTACTTC	TRBJ2-5	TRBD2	TRBV19	few
CASSYSAQGAYEQYF	TGTGCCAGCAGTTACTCAGCTCAGGGGGCCTACGAGCAGTACTTC	TRBJ2-7	TRBD1	TRBV6-6	-
CASSLTGVGSRAFF	TGTGCCAGCAGTTTGACAGGGGTAGGTTCGAGGGCTTTCTTT	TRBJ1-1	TRBD1	TRBV6-1	-
CAWSQGYGYTF	TGTGCCTGGAGTCAGGGGTATGGCTACACCTTC	TRBJ1-2	-	TRBV30	few
CATSSGTGVVAGELFF	TGTGCCACCAGCAGTGGGACAGGGGTAGTGGCCGGGGAGCTGTTTTTT	TRBJ2-2	TRBD1	TRBV15	-
CAWSLSRLAEAFF	TGTGCCTGGTCCCTCTCCAGGCTCGCCGAAGCTTTCTTT	TRBJ1-1	-	TRBV30	-
CASSLSTSGGTDTQYF	TGTGCCAGCAGCTTATCGACTAGCGGGGGGACAGATACGCAGTATTTT	TRBJ2-3	TRBD2	TRBV7-3	-
CASGLIGSNQPQHF	TGTGCTAGTGGTTTGATCGGGAGCAATCAGCCCCAGCATTTT	TRBJ1-5	-	TRBV12-5	-
CASSLGGQGSTNEKLFF	TGTGCCAGCAGCTTAGGGGGACAGGGTAGTACTAATGAAAAACTGTTTTTT	TRBJ1-4	TRBD1	TRBV7-2	-
CASSVRLAGGDTQYF	TGTGCCAGCAGCGTCCGACTAGCGGGAGGGGATACGCAGTATTTT	TRBJ2-3	TRBD2	TRBV11-3	-
CASSLPRSNAGELFF	TGCGCCAGCAGCTTGCCGCGGTCGAACGCCGGGGAGCTGTTTTTT	TRBJ2-2	-	TRBV5-1	-
CASSQAATGSGNTIYF	TGCGCCAGCAGCCAAGCTGCGACAGGGTCTGGAAACACCATATATTTT	TRBJ1-3	TRBD1	TRBV4-3	few
CSSSFSLETQYF	TGTTCCAGCAGCTTCTCTCTGGAGACCCAGTACTTC	TRBJ2-5	-	TRBV7-9	-
CASTAGATNEKLFF	TGTGCCAGCACCGCGGGTGCAACTAATGAAAAACTGTTTTTT	TRBJ1-4	-	TRBV13	-
CAIQGSGNTIYF	TGTGCCATCCAGGGCTCTGGAAACACCATATATTTT	TRBJ1-3	-	TRBV10-3	medium-sized
CASVSNTEAFF	TGTGCCAGCGTCTCGAACACTGAAGCTTTCTTT	TRBJ1-1	-	TRBV7-9	-
CAWIRSGLQETQYF	TGTGCCTGGATCAGATCAGGATTACAAGAGACCCAGTACTTC	TRBJ2-5	-	TRBV30	-